A single sample gave rise to the 19 T cell receptor beta chains below, sequenced in a study of shared clonotypes between healthy human individuals. Clones were sequenced by immunoSEQ multiplex PCR, and TCRdb holds only the in-frame ones, with some missing. The sample includes hundreds of thousands of clones, 75% to 85% of them seen just once. The sequencing sample was made of PBMCs. The origin of the receptors is a woman aged 40 to 50 in good health. Some clones in this sample may be carry-over from other donors' samples.

This clone was picked up a small number of times. The rearrangement uses TRBV27 and TRBJ2-1; TRBD2 matches 13 bases. After removal of 4 bases from V and 8 bases from J, the junction contained 8 bases not matched to a gene. CDR3 length: 16 amino acids. Germline loops: CDR1 MNHEY, CDR2 SMNVEV (reference sequence). The CDR3, as DNA: TGTGCCAGCAGTTCCGGGACTAGCGGGATTCGGGATGAGCAGTTCTTC. Its protein is CASSSGTSGIRDEQFF.

The rearrangement uses TRBV19 and TRBJ2-7, with D possibly called TRBD1 or TRBD2 (6 bases each). From germline, CDR1 is LNHDA and CDR2 SQIVND (reference sequence). V lost 10 bases and J 2 bases, leaving 15 bases between the germline ends. This CDR3 region has 13 residues. This chain's CDR3 is CATSRGATYEQYF. The CDR3 nucleotides read TGTGCCACCTCGAGGGGGGCCACCTACGAGCAGTACTTC.

To note about this clone: Other DNA sequences in the sample encode the same CDR3. The chain combines TRBV9 with TRBJ2-6; D unresolved. V lost 2 bases, J lost 1 base, and 7 bases lay in between. This CDR3 is built from 15 residues. Germline assignment: CDR1 SGDLS and CDR2 YYNGEE. CDR3: CASSVQGSGANVLTF. Written as DNA, the CDR3 is TGTGCCAGCAGCGTCCAAGGGTCTGGGGCCAACGTCCTGACTTTC.

This clone has a single count. This CDR3 reads CASSGTAAANIQYF. The CDR3 DNA is TGTGCCAGCAGCGGTACGGCCGCGGCGAACATTCAGTACTTC. This chain connects TRBV7-9 to TRBJ2-4; D not certain. Trimming stripped 5 bases from V and 7 bases from J, with 15 bases between. Per germline, CDR1 SEHNR and CDR2 FQNEAQ (reference sequence). There are 14 residues in the CDR3.

This chain connects TRBV9 to TRBJ2-7; 9 nucleotides align to TRBD2. Germline CDR1 is SGDLS and CDR2 is YYNGEE. The CDR3 runs to 14 residues. Germline trimming cut 0 bases from V and 6 bases from J; bases unmatched to any gene: 4. CDR3 region: CASSVDLAGSEQYF. DNA of the CDR3: TGTGCCAGCAGCGTAGACCTAGCGGGATCCGAGCAGTACTTC.

The chain uses TRBV6-1 and TRBJ2-5; D might be TRBD2 (5 bases). Trimming shortened V by 0 bases and J by 3 bases, and 8 bases separated the two germline ends. CDR3 size: 14 residues. Germline V gene data show CDR1 as MNHNS and CDR2 as SASEGT. The CDR3 loop reads CASSEAMGEETQYF. CDR3 sequence (DNA): TGTGCCAGCAGTGAAGCGATGGGAGAAGAGACCCAGTACTTC.

The rearrangement uses TRBV29-1 and TRBJ2-7; the match to TRBD1 covers 11 bases. Germline V CDR1 and CDR2: SQVTM, ANQGSEA. The CDR3 runs 14 residues. V shed 6 bases and J 3 bases; nucleotides not matched to a gene: 7. In DNA, the CDR3 is TGCAGCGTCCCAACCGGGACAGGGGGCTACGAGCAGTACTTC. This sequence encodes CSVPTGTGGYEQYF.

J is TRBJ1-3 and V is TRBV10-3; D is undetermined. Trimming left V 3 bases short and J 0 bases short, with 12 bases between. CDR3 size: 16 residues. Germline V gene data show CDR1 as ENHRY and CDR2 as SYGVKD. The CDR3 spells CAISDPSMASGNTIYF. The CDR3 DNA is TGTGCCATCAGTGACCCGTCGATGGCCTCTGGAAACACCATATATTTT.

Concerning this clone: At the DNA level, this CDR3 is encoded by other sequences in the same sample as well. The chain has TRBV19 and TRBJ1-5; D call uncertain. Per germline, CDR1 LNHDA and CDR2 SQIVND (reference sequence). CDR3 length: 13 residues. Trimming took 4 bases from V and 2 from J, leaving 6 bases between them. The CDR3 DNA follows: TGTGCCAGTAGTAAGGTGGGCAATCAGCCCCAGCATTTT. Translating it yields CASSKVGNQPQHF.

The chain employs TRBV11-1 and TRBJ1-3; D unclear. This CDR3 is 16 amino acids long. Germline V CDR1 and CDR2: SGHAT, FQDESV (reference sequence). V was shortened by 0 bases and J by 0 bases, with 9 bases between the two germline ends. Here the CDR3 reads CASSLARTGSGNTIYF. Here the CDR3 DNA reads TGTGCCAGCAGCTTAGCGAGGACCGGCTCTGGAAACACCATATATTTT.

The rearrangement uses TRBV18 and TRBJ1-5; 7 bases agree with TRBD1. V trimming: 5 bases; J trimming: 3 bases; junction bases outside the gene matches: 4. CDR1 KGHSH and CDR2 LQKENI come from the germline V gene. CDR3 length: 14 residues. CDR3 DNA: TGTGCCAGCTCATCAGGACAGGCCAATCAGCCCCAGCATTTT. Translated: CASSSGQANQPQHF.

CDR3 in DNA: TGTGCCACCGCTCGGTCCCTCTCCTACAATGAGCAGTTCTTC. This encodes CATARSLSYNEQFF. This sequence joins TRBV7-2 and TRBJ2-1; no clear D gene. The length of the CDR3 is 14 residues. Trimming removed 10 bases at V and 0 bases at J, with 13 bases between. Germline assignment: CDR1 SGHTA and CDR2 FQGNSA.

The rearrangement joins TRBV6-4 to TRBJ2-1, with 13 positions matching TRBD2. The CDR3 runs to 16 residues. V gave up 4 bases and J gave up 6 bases; unmatched junction bases: 6. Germline loops: CDR1 MRHNA, CDR2 SNTAGT. CDR3 DNA sequence: TGTGCCAGCAGTGGACTAGCGGGAGGATCTGTCAATGAGCAGTTCTTC. Its protein product is CASSGLAGGSVNEQFF.

The chain has TRBV11-1 and TRBJ1-1; 7 positions agree with TRBD1. Germline V gene lookup returns CDR1 SGHAT and CDR2 FQDESV (reference sequence). With V trimmed by 2 bases and J by 4 bases, 13 bases remained unmatched. The CDR3 runs 17 residues. The CDR3 loop reads CASSLMGLQQGPTEAFF. CDR3 bases: TGTGCCAGCAGCTTAATGGGCTTACAACAGGGGCCCACTGAAGCTTTCTTT. The variable domain in full, with the rest retrieved from reference TRBV11-1 and TRBJ1-1, is EAEVAQSPRYKITEKSQAVAFWCDPISGHATLYWYRQILGQGPELLVQFQDESVVDDSQLPKDRFSAERLKGVDSTLKIQPAELGDSAMYLCASSLMGLQQGPTEAFFGQGTRLTVV.

This clone was observed a single time. The chain couples TRBV4-3 to TRBJ1-2; D uncertain. V lost 4 bases to trimming and J lost 4 bases, with 16 bases between them. Germline-derived CDR1 and CDR2 are LGHNA and YSLEER. This CDR3 comprises 15 residues. CDR3 DNA: TGCGCCAGCAGCCTAAATCTGGCCGGCCCCTATGGCTACACCTTC. Its protein product is CASSLNLAGPYGYTF.

V and J are TRBV5-6 and TRBJ2-2, with 9 bases fitting TRBD1. Trimming took 4 bases from V and 7 from J; bases not matched to a gene: 5. CDR3 length: 14 residues. CDR1 is SGHDT, CDR2 YYEEEE, per germline. CDR3 amino acids: CASSPGTGYGELFF. DNA of the CDR3: TGTGCCAGCAGCCCAGGGACAGGGTACGGGGAGCTGTTTTTT.

The V call is TRBV18, the J call TRBJ2-5; 7 bases agree with TRBD2. Per the germline V gene, CDR1 is KGHSH and CDR2 is LQKENI. V shed 6 bases and J 4 bases; nucleotides not matched to a gene: 5. There are 13 residues in the CDR3. The CDR3 DNA follows: TGTGCCAGCTCCCACCCGGGAGGAGAGACCCAGTACTTC. Its protein product is CASSHPGGETQYF.

This clone was seen once. The chain employs TRBV15 and TRBJ2-7, with TRBD1 matching over 8 bases. V lost 5 bases and J lost 2; bases outside the gene matches: 17. The CDR3 contains 18 residues. Germline assignment: CDR1 LNHNV and CDR2 YYDKDF (reference sequence). The CDR3 nucleotides read TGTGCCACCAGCGCGGCGTCGGTCTGGGACAGGAGAACCTACGAGCAGTACTTC. Translation gives CATSAASVWDRRTYEQYF.

V and J are TRBV10-2 and TRBJ2-3; 8 bases are shared with TRBD2. There are 16 residues in the CDR3. With V trimmed by 6 bases and J by 7 bases, 15 bases remained unmatched. Germline CDR1 WSHSY, CDR2 SAAADI. The CDR3 region is CASSPSAGTSQNTQYF. CDR3 DNA: TGCGCCAGCAGCCCATCGGCAGGGACTAGTCAAAATACGCAGTATTTT.